These T cell receptor beta chains were read from a single sample in a study of shared clonotypes between healthy human individuals. The assay was immunoSEQ multiplex PCR, and TCRdb's table has in-frame clones only and misses some. The sample lists some 2,500,000 clones; 85% to 95% were seen once. Material: naive CD4+ T cells from PBMCs. These receptors were obtained from a man aged 18 to 29 in good health. Some clones in this sample may be carry-over from other donors' samples. Both conserved end residues are part of each CDR3. The order of the fields is V gene, clone size, J gene, D gene, CDR3 length, CDR3 DNA, CDR3 protein. The D gene is left open where the match is weak. The size field is filled for only some rows; it gives once, few, many or a size class.

>TRBV12-5|-|TRBJ1-1|-|14
TGTGCTAGTGCCCGGTGGGGCTCGAACACTGAAGCTTTCTTT
CASARWGSNTEAFF
>TRBV29-1|-|TRBJ1-4|TRBD1|13
TGCAGCGCCGGACGGACAGGGAACGAAAAACTGTTTTTT
CSAGRTGNEKLFF
>TRBV30|once|TRBJ1-1|-|14
TGTGCCTGGAGTCAGACCGATACAGGAACTGAAGCTTTCTTT
CAWSQTDTGTEAFF
>TRBV21-1|-|TRBJ2-7|-|19
TGTGCCAGCAGTAACTCGGGACAGGGGGCCCCACGGGTCCTCTACGAGCAGTACTTC
CASSNSGQGAPRVLYEQYF
>TRBV9|once|TRBJ2-5|TRBD2|14
TGTGCCAGCAGCGTGGGAGGGTACCAAGAGACCCAGTACTTC
CASSVGGYQETQYF
>TRBV5-1|-|TRBJ2-7|-|16
TGCGCCAGCAGCTTGGGAGTGACTAGTGACTCCTACGAGCAGTACTTC
CASSLGVTSDSYEQYF
>TRBV6-1|once|TRBJ2-1|TRBD2|16
TGTGCCAGCAGTGAACAGCCAGCGGGAGCGTCCAATGAGCAGTTCTTC
CASSEQPAGASNEQFF
>TRBV25-1|-|TRBJ2-5|-|14
TGTGCCAGCAGCCAGACCCAGGGGCTAGAGACCCAGTACTTC
CASSQTQGLETQYF
>TRBV7-8|-|TRBJ1-2|TRBD1|16
TGTGCCAGCAGCTTTGATGGGACAGGGCTGAACTATGGCTACACCTTC
CASSFDGTGLNYGYTF
>TRBV5-1|-|TRBJ1-4|-|15
TGCGCCAGCAGCCGTACAGGGCCAACTAATGAAAAACTGTTTTTT
CASSRTGPTNEKLFF
>TRBV19|-|TRBJ1-2|TRBD1|14
TGTGCCAGTAGTTTACAGGGGACCCTCTATGGCTACACCTTC
CASSLQGTLYGYTF
>TRBV7-6|-|TRBJ2-1|-|13
TGTGCCAGCAGCTTAGTTCTAAATGATGAGCAGTTCTTC
CASSLVLNDEQFF
>TRBV28|-|TRBJ1-1|-|12
TGTGCCAGCAGTCAGATAGACACTGAAGCTTTCTTT
CASSQIDTEAFF
>TRBV7-2|-|TRBJ2-7|TRBD2|17
TGTGCCAGCAGCTTATGGCTAGCGGGAGGACGCTCCTACGAGCAGTACTTC
CASSLWLAGGRSYEQYF
>TRBV9|few|TRBJ2-2|-|16
TGTGCCAGCAGCCAACGTGCCGGGGTCATGGGCGGGGAGCTGTTTTTT
CASSQRAGVMGGELFF
>TRBV15|-|TRBJ2-1|TRBD2|17
TGTGCCACCAGCAGAGATTCCCCTAGCGGGAGCCACAATGAGCAGTTCTTC
CATSRDSPSGSHNEQFF
>TRBV28|-|TRBJ2-7|TRBD1|15
TGTGCCAGCCTTCAACCGGGACAGGGCACCTACGAGCAGTACTTC
CASLQPGQGTYEQYF
>TRBV7-6|-|TRBJ2-4|-|13
TGTGCCAGCAGCCGGGGCCCTGGCGACATTCAGTACTTC
CASSRGPGDIQYF
>TRBV4-1|-|TRBJ2-3|-|17
TGCGCCAGCAGACGCCCCCGAGGAGCGGGTATCACAGATACGCAGTATTTT
CASRRPRGAGITDTQYF
>TRBV15|-|TRBJ1-1|-|18
TGTGCCACCAGCAGGTTCCCCGGGACCCCCGGCGGGGACACTGAAGCTTTCTTT
CATSRFPGTPGGDTEAFF
>TRBV4-3|-|TRBJ2-2|-|13
TGCGCCAGCAGCCGAGAGAACACCGGGGAGCTGTTTTTT
CASSRENTGELFF
>TRBV29-1|-|TRBJ1-2|TRBD1|14
TGCAGCGTTGACTCTTGGACAGGGGGACCGGGCTACACCTTC
CSVDSWTGGPGYTF
>TRBV7-9|once|TRBJ1-1|-|13
TGTGCCAGCAGCGTGGGACCCAACACTGAAGCTTTCTTT
CASSVGPNTEAFF
>TRBV4-2|-|TRBJ1-1|TRBD1|16
TGTGCCAGCAGCCAAGATAGGGGACAGGTATATTCTGAAGCTTTCTTT
CASSQDRGQVYSEAFF
>TRBV9|-|TRBJ2-1|-|16
TGTGCCAGCAGCGTAGGGGGCGGCGGCTCCTACAATGAGCAGTTCTTC
CASSVGGGGSYNEQFF
>TRBV10-3|-|TRBJ1-1|-|13
TGTGCCACCCTTGGGGGGCCGAACACTGAAGCTTTCTTT
CATLGGPNTEAFF
>TRBV5-1|-|TRBJ2-7|-|14
-
CASSLEVGAGSGDF
>TRBV5-1|-|TRBJ2-7|-|15
TGCGCCAGCAGCCGTGGCGGGGACGACTCCTACGAGCAGTACTTC
CASSRGGDDSYEQYF
>TRBV2|-|TRBJ2-5|-|15
TGTGCCAGCAGTGAAGCGCTTGAGGGGCGTAAGACCCAGTACTTC
CASSEALEGRKTQYF
>TRBV2|-|TRBJ2-7|TRBD1|17
TGTGCCAGCAGTGATGATGAGGACAGGGAGCTTAGCTACGAGCAGTACTTC
CASSDDEDRELSYEQYF
>TRBV7-9|-|TRBJ2-1|-|14
TGTGCCAGCAGCTCAGGACAGCACTACAATGAGCAGTTCTTC
CASSSGQHYNEQFF